This T cell receptor (beta chain) emerged from a study of cytotoxic CD8 clonotypes in ibrutinib-treated CLL. Study-wide context: Patients attained approximately 25 partial and 2 complete responses; at median roughly 73 months, roughly 15 remained remitted while some 12 progressed.

The protocol was immunoSEQ multiplex PCR, while the TCRdb copy is restricted to in-frame clones and leaves out a portion. Of more than 200,000 clones detected, 75% to 85% appear once; the ten largest clones hold over 9.5%. Trimming pared 7 bases from V and 9 bases from J, leaving 19 bases between. The CDR3 is 14 residues long. Germline V lookup: CDR1 MNHNY, CDR2 SVGAGI (reference sequence). The chain joins TRBV6-6 to TRBJ2-1; D uncertain. The receptor was derived from a human donor with chronic lymphocytic leukemia. Sequencing used PBMCs, obtained after 12 months of ibrutinib treatment. The CDR3 nucleotides are TGTGCCAGCACCGCCGGGCCCCCCGTCGGTGAGCAGTTCTTC. Residues: CASTAGPPVGEQFF.